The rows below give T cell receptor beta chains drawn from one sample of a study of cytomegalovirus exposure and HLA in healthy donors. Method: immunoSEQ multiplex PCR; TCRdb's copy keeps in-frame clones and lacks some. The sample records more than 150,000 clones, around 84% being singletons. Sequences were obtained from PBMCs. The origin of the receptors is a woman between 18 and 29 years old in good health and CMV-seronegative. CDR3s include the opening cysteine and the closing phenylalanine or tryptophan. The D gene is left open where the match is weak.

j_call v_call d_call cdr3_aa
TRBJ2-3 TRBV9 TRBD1 CASNLRGQSTDTQYF
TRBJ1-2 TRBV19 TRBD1 CASSIGTVPGYTF
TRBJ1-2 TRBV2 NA CASSDPRPKNGYTF
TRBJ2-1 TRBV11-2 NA CASSPGMGRSYNEQFF
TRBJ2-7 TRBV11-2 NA CASSLFTGISYEQYF
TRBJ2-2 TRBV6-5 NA CASREAVRTGELFF
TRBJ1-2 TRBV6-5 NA CASSPFPYGYTF
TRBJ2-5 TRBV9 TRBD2 CASSAGTSGGYQETQYF
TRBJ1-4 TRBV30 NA CAWSHTSGATNEKLFF
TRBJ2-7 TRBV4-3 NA CASSQWRDIAYEQYF
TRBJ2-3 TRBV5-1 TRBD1 CASSPGQGTDTQYF
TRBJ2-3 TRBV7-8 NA CASSPGLGSGTDTQYF
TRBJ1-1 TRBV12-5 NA CASGTGTHEAFF
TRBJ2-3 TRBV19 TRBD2 CASSRGTSGGSSDTQYF
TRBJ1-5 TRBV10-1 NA CASSENRYSNQPQHF
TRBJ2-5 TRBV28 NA CASRKQGQETQYF
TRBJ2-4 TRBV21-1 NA CASSRIGQVRWSIQYF
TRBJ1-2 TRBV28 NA CASSLSGYGYTF
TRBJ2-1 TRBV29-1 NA CSVDNRPGLNEQFF
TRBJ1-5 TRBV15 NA CATSRDPGDGQPQHF
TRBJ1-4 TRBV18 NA CASSPGTFNEKLFF